What follows are 26 T cell receptor beta chains derived from one specimen sequenced in a study of T cells after yellow fever vaccination. TCRdb reprocessed the 5' RACE reads via MiXCR and lists one record per CDR3 protein. The table records approximately 120,000 distinct CDR3 sequences, roughly 9% of them present only once. Here the sequenced sample was CD8+ T cells sorted from PBMCs, taken on the day of the yellow fever booster vaccination. Receptor source: a man between 18 and 35 years old who received the YFV17D yellow fever vaccine.

There are a few counts of this clonotype. The chain employs TRBV7-3 and TRBJ2-7; possible D gene TRBD2, 5 bases. This CDR3 is built from 14 residues. The germline V gene has CDR1 SGHTA and CDR2 FQGTGA. V was clipped by 0 bases and J by 3 bases, with 9 bases between them. The CDR3 nucleotides are TGTGCCAGCAGCTTAACCGGGGTGAGCTACGAGCAGTACTTC. Translation gives CASSLTGVSYEQYF.

V usage is TRBV10-2 and J usage is TRBJ2-7; maybe TRBD2 (7 bases). V was trimmed by 8 bases and J by 3 bases, leaving 14 bases between them. Germline CDR1 is WSHSY and CDR2 is SAAADI. This CDR3 has 13 residues. CDR3 nucleotide sequence: TGCGCCAGCCGGGGGGCCTTGGGCTACGAGCAGTACGTC. Translated, it gives CASRGALGYEQYV.

This clonotype was seen a handful of times. This sequence joins TRBV5-1 and TRBJ1-2; tentatively, D is TRBD1 (5 bases). The CDR3 extends over 13 amino acids. The germline V gene encodes CDR1 SGHRS and CDR2 YFSETQ. Trimming shortened V by 4 bases and J by 8 bases, and 15 bases separated the two germline ends. CDR3 in DNA: TGCGCCAGCAGCCACGACAGTGGTCCGGGCTACACCTTC. This gives the protein CASSHDSGPGYTF.

This clonotype was seen more than once but under ten times. The CDR3 loop reads CASSLGQGLEQYV. The CDR3 DNA reads as TGTGCCAGCAGCTTAGGGCAGGGGCTCGAGCAGTACGTC. The chain couples TRBV7-6 to TRBJ2-7; possible D gene TRBD1, 6 bases. This CDR3 spans 13 amino acids. Trimming removed 1 base from V and 6 bases from J, with 10 bases in between. The germline CDR1 and CDR2 sequences are SGHVS and FNYEAQ.

This clonotype occurred a few times. The chain recombines TRBV3-2 with TRBJ1-1; TRBD1 is taken as the D call from the table, unchecked against the DNA. TRBV3-2 is a pseudogene segment. The CDR3 sequence is 15 residues long. The CDR3 coding sequence is TGTGCCAGCAGCCTAAGCGGGGGCGCGGGCACTGAAGCTTTCTTT. As protein: CASSLSGGAGTEAFF.

This clonotype was picked up many times. The genes are TRBV7-9 and TRBJ2-3; 11 bases line up with TRBD1. This CDR3 contains 16 residues. The J segment lost 3 bases and the V segment lost 4 bases, leaving 6 bases of the junction unmatched. From germline, CDR1 is SEHNR and CDR2 FQNEAQ (reference sequence). Written as DNA, the CDR3 is TGTGCCAGCAGCTCCTGGACAGGGGGCGAGACAGATACGCAGTATTTT. Its protein is CASSSWTGGETDTQYF.

This clonotype showed up many times. The rearrangement joins TRBV29-1 to TRBJ1-2, with TRBD1 matching 8 bases. CDR1 and CDR2 from the germline V gene are SQVTM and ANQGSEA. Trimming cost V 1 base and J 8 bases; bases outside gene matches: 6. This CDR3 spans 13 amino acids. CDR3 amino acids: CSVEAGQGGGYTF. In nucleotides, the CDR3 is TGCAGCGTTGAAGCCGGACAGGGTGGGGGCTACACCTTC.

V and J are TRBV12-3 or TRBV12-4 and TRBJ1-2; tentative D call: TRBD1 (5 bases). The germline V and J ends were trimmed by 6 bases and 6 bases, with 17 bases remaining between them. The CDR3 runs 14 residues. Here the CDR3 reads CASSPVGAADGYTF. As DNA, the CDR3 is TGTGCCAGCAGCCCAGTTGGGGCCGCGGATGGCTACACCTTC.

This clonotype has a handful of counts. The chain has TRBV4-1 and TRBJ1-5; D gene uncertain. V was trimmed by 3 bases and J by 0 bases, leaving 15 bases between them. Per germline, CDR1 MGHRA and CDR2 YSYEKL. The CDR3 is 17 residues long. DNA for the CDR3: TGCGCCAGCAGCCAGGCCCCGGGCTCCTATAGCAATCAGCCCCAGCATTTT. Translation gives CASSQAPGSYSNQPQHF.

In its sample, this clonotype was seen a few times. The chain couples TRBV7-9 to TRBJ2-2; the D is unclear. V was trimmed by 1 base and J by 4 bases, leaving 10 bases between them. Germline lookup yields CDR1 SEHNR and CDR2 FQNEAQ (reference sequence). The CDR3 covers 15 residues. Here the CDR3 DNA reads TGTGCCAGCAGCTTAGATTTGGCAGTCACCGGGGAGCTGTTTTTT. Encoded protein: CASSLDLAVTGELFF.

This clonotype has just a few counts. The chain carries TRBV19 and TRBJ1-4, with D tentatively TRBD1 (5 bases). The V end was cut by 4 bases, the J end by 4 bases, with 16 bases between. CDR1 LNHDA and CDR2 SQIVND come from the germline V gene (reference sequence). The CDR3 consists of 16 residues. For the CDR3, the DNA is TGTGCCAGTAGTAACCGTTCACGGGGCATTAATGAAAAACTGTTTTTT. Protein: CASSNRSRGINEKLFF.

CDR3 protein: CASSSGTAFYEQYF. The CDR3 DNA follows: TGCGCCAGCAGCTCCGGGACAGCGTTCTACGAGCAGTACTTC. This chain joins TRBV5-1 and TRBJ2-7, with 7 bases identical to TRBD1. CDR3 length: 14 residues. The junction had 6 bases not matched to a gene; V was cut back by 3 bases and J by 3 bases. The germline V gene encodes CDR1 SGHRS and CDR2 YFSETQ.

V is TRBV4-3 and J is TRBJ1-2; D ambiguous. CDR3 length equals 15 residues. Trimming cost V 0 bases and J 2 bases, with 10 bases left between them. Germline V gene lookup returns CDR1 LGHNA and CDR2 YSLEER. DNA for the CDR3: TGCGCCAGCAGCCAAGATTACGCGCGAAACTATGGCTACACCTTC. It translates to CASSQDYARNYGYTF.

This clonotype was observed a handful of times. The V call is TRBV11-1, the J call TRBJ2-7; perhaps TRBD1 as D (6 bases). CDR1 and CDR2 (germline): SGHAT, FQDESV (reference sequence). V was pared by 2 bases and J by 3 bases, with 14 bases between. This CDR3 is built from 15 residues. Written as DNA, the CDR3 is TGTGCCAGCAGCTTATTCACAGGGCCGTTCTACGAGCAGTACTTC. This gives the protein CASSLFTGPFYEQYF.

In nucleotides, the CDR3 is TGCAGCGTTGAAGGAGTCGGGACCGAGACCTACGAGCAGTACTTC. Its translation: CSVEGVGTETYEQYF. This chain uses TRBV29-1 with TRBJ2-7, with D possibly called TRBD1 or TRBD2 (5 bases each). This CDR3 is built from 15 residues. CDR1 and CDR2 (germline): SQVTM, ANQGSEA. V shed 1 base and J shed 2 bases, with 15 bases lying between them.

This clonotype was counted many times. The V call is TRBV6-2 or TRBV6-3, the J call TRBJ2-1, with D possibly being TRBD1 (5 bases). The CDR3 contains 14 residues. V was cut by 4 bases and J by 4 bases, with 11 bases left in between. Germline V CDR1 and CDR2: MNHEY, SVGEGT. The CDR3 DNA reads TGTGCCAGCAGTTCCCTATCAGGGTACAATGAGCAGTTCTTC. It translates to CASSSLSGYNEQFF.

The chain is built from TRBV4-1 and TRBJ2-5; 9 bases are a match to TRBD1. Per the germline V gene, CDR1 is MGHRA and CDR2 is YSYEKL. The CDR3 has 14 residues. With 4 bases clipped from V and 4 bases from J, the junction kept 4 bases outside the gene matches. The CDR3 protein is CASSPQTGGETQYF. In DNA, the CDR3 is TGCGCCAGCAGCCCTCAGACAGGGGGAGAGACCCAGTACTTC.

This clonotype was detected many times. The chain uses TRBV29-1 and TRBJ1-2, with D possibly matching TRBD1 (5 bases). The CDR3 has 12 residues. Trimming took 6 bases from V and 9 from J, leaving 17 bases between them. Germline V gives CDR1 SQVTM, CDR2 ANQGSEA. The CDR3: CSVGGTPQSYTF. In DNA form, the CDR3 reads TGCAGCGTGGGGGGGACCCCCCAGAGCTACACCTTC.

This clonotype showed up just a few times. The V and J genes are TRBV4-3 and TRBJ1-5; tentative D call: TRBD1 (5 bases). The germline gives CDR1 LGHNA, CDR2 YSLEER. The CDR3 covers 15 residues. Trimming took 1 base from V and 6 from J, leaving 13 bases between them. The CDR3 is CASSQGHGAGQPQHF. The CDR3 region has the DNA TGCGCCAGCAGCCAAGGCCACGGGGCGGGTCAGCCCCAGCATTTT.

The genes are TRBV5-4 and TRBJ2-2; 12 bases match TRBD2. The CDR3 contains 16 residues. Germline CDR1 reads SGHNT; CDR2 reads YYREEE (reference sequence). J was trimmed by 6 bases and V by 5 bases; bases with no gene match: 8. The CDR3 spells CASSPGLAGTSGELFF. The CDR3 DNA is TGTGCCAGCAGTCCCGGACTAGCGGGGACATCCGGGGAGCTGTTTTTT.

V usage is TRBV4-1 and J usage is TRBJ2-7; TRBD1 matches 7 bases. The CDR3 contains 15 residues. CDR1 and CDR2 (germline): MGHRA, YSYEKL. V shed 4 bases and J 7 bases; nucleotides not matched to a gene: 13. The CDR3 DNA reads TGCGCCAGCAGCCCGAGGGACAGTCTTGGGTGGGAGCAGTACGTC. Encoded protein: CASSPRDSLGWEQYV.

The genes are TRBV2 and TRBJ2-7; D possibly corresponds to TRBD1 (6 bases). CDR3 size: 14 residues. The germline V and J ends were trimmed by 3 bases and 6 bases, with 15 bases remaining between them. CDR1 SNHLY and CDR2 FYNNEI come from the germline V gene. The CDR3 nucleotides read TGTGCCAGCAGTGATGTGGGACACCCCTCCGAGCAGTACGTC. The encoded protein is CASSDVGHPSEQYV.

J is TRBJ2-1 and V is TRBV7-9; a weak D match, TRBD1 (5 bases). The V gene lost 5 bases and the J gene lost 4 bases, with 15 bases spanning the gap. The length of the CDR3 is 15 residues. Germline lookup yields CDR1 SEHNR and CDR2 FQNEAQ (reference sequence). CDR3 region: CASSTRQQPYNEQFF. The CDR3 nucleotides are TGTGCCAGCAGCACGCGACAGCAACCTTACAATGAGCAGTTCTTC. Based on the CDR3 plus reference TRBV7-9 and TRBJ2-1, the full variable domain is DTGVSQNPRHKITKRGQNVTFRCDPISEHNRLYWYRQTLGQGPEFLTYFQNEAQLEKSRLLSDRFSAERPKGSFSTLEIQRTEQGDSAMYLCASSTRQQPYNEQFFGPGTRLTVL.

The chain combines TRBV7-6 with TRBJ2-5, with D perhaps being TRBD1 or TRBD2 (6 bases each). This CDR3 is built from 16 residues. Trimming stripped 3 bases from V and 5 bases from J, with 19 bases between. In germline, CDR1 is SGHVS, CDR2 FNYEAQ. The CDR3 reads CASSFPRSGAGETQYF. In DNA form, the CDR3 reads TGTGCCAGCAGCTTCCCCCGTTCGGGGGCCGGGGAGACCCAGTACTTC.

Only a few counts were recorded for this clonotype. The gene calls are TRBV6-2 or TRBV6-3 and TRBJ2-7; D is possibly TRBD1 (5 bases). The CDR3 has 12 amino acids. Germline CDR1 is MNHEY and CDR2 is SVGEGT. The V end lost 8 bases, the J end lost 3 bases, and 11 bases lay between the germline ends. For the CDR3, the DNA is TGTGCCAGCGCCGAAACAGGCTACGAGCAGTACGTC. It encodes CASAETGYEQYV.

In this sample, this clonotype is large (0.1 to 1%). This rearrangement joins TRBV14 to TRBJ2-7; TRBD1 is a possible D gene (6 bases). The CDR3 is made up of 13 amino acids. From germline, CDR1 is SGHDN and CDR2 FVKESK. Trimming left V 6 bases short and J 6 bases short, with 15 bases between. Written as DNA, the CDR3 is TGTGCCAGCAGTACGGACGTACAGGGCGAGCAGTACGTC. It translates to CASSTDVQGEQYV.